The rows below give T cell receptor beta chains drawn from one sample of a study of beta chain features in type 1 diabetes. The repertoire was sequenced with immunoSEQ multiplex PCR; TCRdb's copy has only in-frame clones and lacks some. The sample has roughly 220,000 clones, more than 15% seen once. Sequencing used naive CD4+ T cells from blood. The receptors stem from a man in his thirties or forties with type 1 diabetes. CDR3s include the opening cysteine and the closing phenylalanine or tryptophan. The D gene is left open where the match is weak.

v_call	j_call	d_call	cdr3_aa
TRBV29-1	TRBJ2-3	NA	CSVGSQYF
TRBV5-4	TRBJ2-3	NA	CASRYKAGRGTDTQYF
TRBV14	TRBJ2-1	NA	CASSQLGGSSYNEQFF
TRBV5-1	TRBJ2-5	NA	CASSPRDSQETQYF
TRBV10-3	TRBJ2-3	NA	CAQGERETDTQYF
TRBV10-3	TRBJ2-7	TRBD1	CATGQGLTYEQYF
TRBV5-1	TRBJ2-5	NA	CASSLGPETQYF
TRBV27	TRBJ1-2	TRBD1	CASRTREGGKGYTF
TRBV29-1	TRBJ1-1	NA	CSAPFRGLDTEAFF
TRBV25-1	TRBJ2-3	NA	CASSESRGFTDTQYF
TRBV30	TRBJ2-1	NA	CAWTTVDEQFF
TRBV10-1	TRBJ2-3	NA	CASASGATPDTQYF
TRBV7-2	TRBJ2-5	NA	CASSYQGNQETQYF
TRBV5-1	TRBJ2-1	TRBD2	CASSSGLAGVGNEQFF
TRBV29-1	TRBJ2-1	NA	CSATVGGNEQFF
TRBV10-3	TRBJ2-1	NA	CAISAGRERLSEFF
TRBV5-1	TRBJ1-1	TRBD1	CASSLASDRALRTEAFF
TRBV7-2	TRBJ1-1	NA	CASSLARTEMRGF
TRBV18	TRBJ2-5	NA	CASSPPNKETQYF
TRBV6-5	TRBJ2-7	NA	CASSYSSGETYEQYF
TRBV7-9	TRBJ2-5	TRBD2	CASSSSTSGSREETQYF
TRBV28	TRBJ2-6	NA	CLRPHASSGANVLTF
TRBV7-2	TRBJ2-1	NA	CASSTHSGGYNEQFF
TRBV6-5	TRBJ2-1	NA	CASRSEYNEQFF
TRBV7-2	TRBJ2-1	NA	CASSQSRDNEQFF
TRBV2	TRBJ2-1	NA	CASSTTGTYDEQFF
TRBV29-1	TRBJ2-7	NA	CSVAAQGPSYEQYF